The entry that follows covers one T cell receptor (beta chain) sequence. This sample is part of a study of control samples from healthy donors and cancer patients. Repertoires were generated with immunoSEQ multiplex PCR, while TCRdb's copy carries only in-frame clones and drops some. The sample records 85,000 to 90,000 clones, about nine tenths being singletons. V shed 4 bases and J 3 bases; nucleotides not matched to a gene: 5. This CDR3 comprises 15 residues. Germline CDR1 KGHDR, CDR2 SFDVKD. The receptor was isolated from a man in his thirties or forties in good health. The sample consisted of blood. V usage is TRBV24-1 and J usage is TRBJ2-3; 8 nucleotides line up with TRBD1. The CDR3 here is CATSEQGALTDTQYF. DNA of the CDR3: TGTGCCACCAGTGAGCAGGGGGCGTTAACAGATACGCAGTATTTT.